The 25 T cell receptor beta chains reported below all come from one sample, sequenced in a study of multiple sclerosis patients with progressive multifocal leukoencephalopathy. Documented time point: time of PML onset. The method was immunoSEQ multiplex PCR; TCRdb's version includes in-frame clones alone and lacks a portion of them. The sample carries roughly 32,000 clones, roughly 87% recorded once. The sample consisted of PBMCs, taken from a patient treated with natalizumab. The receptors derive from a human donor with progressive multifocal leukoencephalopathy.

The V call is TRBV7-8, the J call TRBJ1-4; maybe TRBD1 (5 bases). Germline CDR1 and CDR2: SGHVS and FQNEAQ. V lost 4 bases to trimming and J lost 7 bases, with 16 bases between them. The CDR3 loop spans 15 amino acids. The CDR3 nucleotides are TGTGCCAGCAGCTACTCCGACTCAGGGTTTGAAAAACTGTTTTTT. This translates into CASSYSDSGFEKLFF. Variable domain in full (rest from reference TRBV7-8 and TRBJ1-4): GAGVSQSPRYKVAKRGQDVALRCDPISGHVSLFWYQQALGQGPEFLTYFQNEAQLDKSGLPSDRFFAERPEGSVSTLKIQRTQQEDSAVYLCASSYSDSGFEKLFFGSGTQLSVL.

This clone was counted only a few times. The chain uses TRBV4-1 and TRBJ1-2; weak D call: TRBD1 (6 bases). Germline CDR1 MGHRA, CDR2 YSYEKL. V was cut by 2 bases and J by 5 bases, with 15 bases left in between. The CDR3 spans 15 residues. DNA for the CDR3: TGCGCCAGCAGCCAACTCCCAGGGGTTGGGTATGGCTACACCTTC. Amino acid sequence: CASSQLPGVGYGYTF.

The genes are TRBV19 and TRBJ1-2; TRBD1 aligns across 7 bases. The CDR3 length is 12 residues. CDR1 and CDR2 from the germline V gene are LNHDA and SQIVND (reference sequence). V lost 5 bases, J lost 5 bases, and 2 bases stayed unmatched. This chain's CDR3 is CASSGTEYGYTF. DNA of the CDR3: TGTGCCAGTAGTGGGACAGAATATGGCTACACCTTC. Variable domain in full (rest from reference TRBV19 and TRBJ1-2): DGGITQSPKYLFRKEGQNVTLSCEQNLNHDAMYWYRQDPGQGLRLIYYSQIVNDFQKGDIAEGYSVSREKKESFPLTVTSAQKNPTAFYLCASSGTEYGYTFGSGTRLTVV.

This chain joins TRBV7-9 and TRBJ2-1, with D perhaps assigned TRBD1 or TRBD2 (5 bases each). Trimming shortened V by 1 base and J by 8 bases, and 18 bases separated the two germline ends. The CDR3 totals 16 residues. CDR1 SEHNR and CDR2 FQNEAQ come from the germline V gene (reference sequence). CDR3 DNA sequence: TGTGCCAGCAGCTTAGATGGCATGGTTAGGGGAGATGAGCAGTTCTTC. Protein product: CASSLDGMVRGDEQFF.

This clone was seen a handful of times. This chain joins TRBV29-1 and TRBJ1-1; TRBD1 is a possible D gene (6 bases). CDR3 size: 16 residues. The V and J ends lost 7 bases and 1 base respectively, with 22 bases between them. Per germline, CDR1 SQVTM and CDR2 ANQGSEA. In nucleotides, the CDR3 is TGCAGCGCTTGGGGGGCGGGGGCGCTCTCGAACACTGAAGCTTTCTTT. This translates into CSAWGAGALSNTEAFF. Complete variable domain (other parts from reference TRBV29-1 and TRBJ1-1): SAVISQKPSRDICQRGTSLTIQCQVDSQVTMMFWYRQQPGQSLTLIATANQGSEATYESGFVIDKFPISRPNLTFSTLTVSNMSPEDSSIYLCSAWGAGALSNTEAFFGQGTRLTVV.

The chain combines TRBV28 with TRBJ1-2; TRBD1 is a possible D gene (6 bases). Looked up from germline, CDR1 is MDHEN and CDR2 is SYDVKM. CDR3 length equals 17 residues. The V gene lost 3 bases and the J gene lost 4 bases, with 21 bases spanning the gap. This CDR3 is CASSLTGDRTRAYGYTF. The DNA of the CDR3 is TGTGCCAGCAGTTTGACTGGAGACAGGACTCGGGCCTATGGCTACACCTTC.

The CDR3 DNA reads TGTGCCAGCAGCTTCCGACAGGGACTGTCAGCTGAAGCTTTCTTT. Its translation: CASSFRQGLSAEAFF. The chain couples TRBV11-2 to TRBJ1-1; 7 nucleotides line up with TRBD1. Germline assignment: CDR1 SGHAT and CDR2 FQNNGV. This CDR3 spans 15 amino acids. V was pared by 3 bases and J by 6 bases, with 10 bases of the junction left unmatched.

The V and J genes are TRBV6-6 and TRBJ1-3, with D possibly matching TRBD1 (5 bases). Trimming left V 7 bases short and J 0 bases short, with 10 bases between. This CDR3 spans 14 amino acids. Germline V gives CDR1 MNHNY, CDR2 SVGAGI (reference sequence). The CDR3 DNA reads TGTGCCAGCACCACGACAGTCTCTGGAAACACCATATATTTT. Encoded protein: CASTTTVSGNTIYF.

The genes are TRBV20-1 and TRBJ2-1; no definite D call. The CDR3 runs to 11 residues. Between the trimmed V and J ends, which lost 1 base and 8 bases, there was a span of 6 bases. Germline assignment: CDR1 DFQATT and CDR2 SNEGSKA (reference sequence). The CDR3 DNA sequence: TGCAGTGCTAGAGTAGCCCATGAGCAGTTCTTC. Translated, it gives CSARVAHEQFF.

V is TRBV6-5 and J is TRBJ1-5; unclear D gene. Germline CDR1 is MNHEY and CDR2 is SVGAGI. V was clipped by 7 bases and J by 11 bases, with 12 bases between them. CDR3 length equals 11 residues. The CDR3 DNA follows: TGTGCCAGCACGAAACAATCAGCCCAGCATTTT. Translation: CASTKQSAQHF.

The CDR3 reads CASSPGPFEKLFF. The CDR3 coding sequence is TGTGCCAGCAGCCCCGGACCTTTTGAAAAACTGTTTTTT. The V gene is TRBV11-2, the J gene TRBJ1-4; D is undetermined. CDR1 is SGHAT and CDR2 is FQNNGV in the germline V gene. This CDR3 has 13 residues. V lost 5 bases, J lost 7 bases, and 11 bases lay in between.

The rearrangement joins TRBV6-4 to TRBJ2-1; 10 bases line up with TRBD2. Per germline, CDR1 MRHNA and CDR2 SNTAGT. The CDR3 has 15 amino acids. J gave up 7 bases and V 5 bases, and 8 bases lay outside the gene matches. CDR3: CASSTLAGASNEQFF. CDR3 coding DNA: TGTGCCAGCAGTACCCTAGCGGGAGCCTCTAATGAGCAGTTCTTC.

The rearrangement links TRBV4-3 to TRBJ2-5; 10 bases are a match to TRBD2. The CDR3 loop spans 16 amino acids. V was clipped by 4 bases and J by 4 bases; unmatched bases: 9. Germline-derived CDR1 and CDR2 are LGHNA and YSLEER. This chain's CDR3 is CASSRDASGRGETQYF. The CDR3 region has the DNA TGCGCCAGCAGCCGCGACGCTAGCGGGAGAGGAGAGACCCAGTACTTC.

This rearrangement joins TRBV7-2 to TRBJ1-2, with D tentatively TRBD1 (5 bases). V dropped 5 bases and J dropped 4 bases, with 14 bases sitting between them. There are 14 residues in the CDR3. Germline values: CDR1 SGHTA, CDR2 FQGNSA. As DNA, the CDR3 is TGTGCCAGCAGCGGTCAGGGAATTGGCTATGGCTACACCTTC. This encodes CASSGQGIGYGYTF.

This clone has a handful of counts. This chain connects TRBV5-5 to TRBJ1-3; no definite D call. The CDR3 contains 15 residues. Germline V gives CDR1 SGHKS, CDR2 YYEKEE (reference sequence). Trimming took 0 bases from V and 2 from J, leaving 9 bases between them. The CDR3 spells CASSLAALAGNTIYF. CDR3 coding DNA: TGTGCCAGCAGCTTGGCGGCTTTAGCTGGAAACACCATATATTTT.

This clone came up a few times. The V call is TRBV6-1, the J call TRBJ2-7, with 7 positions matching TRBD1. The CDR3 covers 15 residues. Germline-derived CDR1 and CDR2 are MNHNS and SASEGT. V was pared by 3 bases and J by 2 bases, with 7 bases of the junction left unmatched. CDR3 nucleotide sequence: TGTGCCAGCAGTGAGGAACAGGGGTACCCCTACGAGCAGTACTTC. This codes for CASSEEQGYPYEQYF.

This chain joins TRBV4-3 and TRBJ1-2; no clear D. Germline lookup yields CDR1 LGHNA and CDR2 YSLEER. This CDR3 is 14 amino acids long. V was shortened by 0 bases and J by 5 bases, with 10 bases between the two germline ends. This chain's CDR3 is CASSQDSGRYGYTF. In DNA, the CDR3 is TGCGCCAGCAGCCAAGATTCTGGCAGATATGGCTACACCTTC.

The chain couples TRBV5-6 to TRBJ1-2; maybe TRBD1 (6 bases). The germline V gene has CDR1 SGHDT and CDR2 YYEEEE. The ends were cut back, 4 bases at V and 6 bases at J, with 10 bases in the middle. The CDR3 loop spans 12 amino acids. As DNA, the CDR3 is TGTGCCAGCAGCCCAGGGGCACATGGCTACACCTTC. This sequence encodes CASSPGAHGYTF.

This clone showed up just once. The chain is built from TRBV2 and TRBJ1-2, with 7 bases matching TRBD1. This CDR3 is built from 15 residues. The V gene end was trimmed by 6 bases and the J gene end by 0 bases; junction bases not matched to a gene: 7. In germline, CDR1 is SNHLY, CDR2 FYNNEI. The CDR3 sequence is CASSRTGVPNYGYTF. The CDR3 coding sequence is TGTGCCAGCAGCCGAACAGGGGTTCCTAACTATGGCTACACCTTC.

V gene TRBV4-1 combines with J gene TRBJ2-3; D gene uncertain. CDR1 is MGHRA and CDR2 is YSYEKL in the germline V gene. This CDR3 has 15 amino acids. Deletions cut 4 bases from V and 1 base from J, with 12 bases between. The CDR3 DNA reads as TGCGCCAGCAGCCCAAGCTCGCCGGGCACAGATACGCAGTATTTT. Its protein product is CASSPSSPGTDTQYF.

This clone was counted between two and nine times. The CDR3 DNA sequence: TGTGCCAGCAGCCAACGGCAGGGGACCTCCACTGGAAACACCATATATTTT. Amino acid sequence: CASSQRQGTSTGNTIYF. The rearrangement joins TRBV14 to TRBJ1-3; the D gene is possibly TRBD1 (6 bases). CDR1 is SGHDN and CDR2 is FVKESK in the germline V gene. The ends were cut back, 2 bases at V and 2 bases at J, with 16 bases in the middle. The CDR3 covers 17 residues.

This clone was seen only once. The DNA for the CDR3 is TGCGCCAGCAGCCACGGTACTAGCGTCTCCTACGAGCAGTACTTC. It is translated as CASSHGTSVSYEQYF. The V gene is TRBV4-1, the J gene TRBJ2-5, with 7 nucleotides matching TRBD2. The last part of the DNA fits TRBJ2-7 better; the J call may be wrong. Germline CDR1 reads MGHRA; CDR2 reads YSYEKL. CDR3 length: 15 residues.

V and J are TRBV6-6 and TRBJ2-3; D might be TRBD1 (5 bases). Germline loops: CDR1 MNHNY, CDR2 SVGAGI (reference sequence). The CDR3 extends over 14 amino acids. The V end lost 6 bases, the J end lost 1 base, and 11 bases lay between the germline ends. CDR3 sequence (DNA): TGTGCCAGCAGACCCAGGGTGGGCACAGATACGCAGTATTTT. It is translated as CASRPRVGTDTQYF.

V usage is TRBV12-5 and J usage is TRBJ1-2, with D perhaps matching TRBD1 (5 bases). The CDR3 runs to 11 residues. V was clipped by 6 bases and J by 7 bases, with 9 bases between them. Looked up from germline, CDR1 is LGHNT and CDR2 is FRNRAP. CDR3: CASGQGLGYTF. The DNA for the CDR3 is TGTGCTAGTGGCCAGGGTCTTGGCTACACCTTC.

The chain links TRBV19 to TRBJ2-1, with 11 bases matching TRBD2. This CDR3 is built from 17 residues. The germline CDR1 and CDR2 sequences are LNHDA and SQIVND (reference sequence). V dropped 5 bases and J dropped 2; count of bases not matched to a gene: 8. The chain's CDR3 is CASSWRLAGFPYNEQFF. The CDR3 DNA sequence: TGTGCCAGTAGTTGGAGACTAGCGGGATTCCCCTACAATGAGCAGTTCTTC.